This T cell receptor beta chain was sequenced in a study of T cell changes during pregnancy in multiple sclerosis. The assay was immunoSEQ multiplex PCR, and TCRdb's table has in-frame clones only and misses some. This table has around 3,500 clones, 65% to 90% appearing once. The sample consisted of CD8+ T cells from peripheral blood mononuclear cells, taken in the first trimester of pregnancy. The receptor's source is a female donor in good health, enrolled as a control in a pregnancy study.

The CDR3 bases are TGTGCCAGCAGCTTAGAGGGGGAGAACACTGAAGCTTTCTTT. It translates to CASSLEGENTEAFF. The chain employs TRBV13 and TRBJ1-1; TRBD1 is a possible D gene (6 bases). The CDR3 contains 14 residues. The V gene lost 1 base and the J gene lost 1 base, with 7 bases spanning the gap. In germline, CDR1 is PRHDT, CDR2 FYEKMQ (reference sequence).